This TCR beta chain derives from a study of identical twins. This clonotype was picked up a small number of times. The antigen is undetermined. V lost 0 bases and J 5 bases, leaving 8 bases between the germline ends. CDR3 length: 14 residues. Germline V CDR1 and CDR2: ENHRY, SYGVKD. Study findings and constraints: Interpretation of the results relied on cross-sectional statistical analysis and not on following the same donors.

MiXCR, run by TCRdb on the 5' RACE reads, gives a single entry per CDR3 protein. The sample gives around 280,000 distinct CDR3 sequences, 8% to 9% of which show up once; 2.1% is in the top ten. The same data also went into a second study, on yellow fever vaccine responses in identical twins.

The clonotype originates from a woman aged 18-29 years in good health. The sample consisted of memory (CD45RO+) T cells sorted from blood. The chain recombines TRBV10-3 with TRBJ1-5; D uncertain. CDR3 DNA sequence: TGTGCCATCAGTGAGTCGCTGCGGGATCAGCCCCAGCATTTT. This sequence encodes CAISESLRDQPQHF.